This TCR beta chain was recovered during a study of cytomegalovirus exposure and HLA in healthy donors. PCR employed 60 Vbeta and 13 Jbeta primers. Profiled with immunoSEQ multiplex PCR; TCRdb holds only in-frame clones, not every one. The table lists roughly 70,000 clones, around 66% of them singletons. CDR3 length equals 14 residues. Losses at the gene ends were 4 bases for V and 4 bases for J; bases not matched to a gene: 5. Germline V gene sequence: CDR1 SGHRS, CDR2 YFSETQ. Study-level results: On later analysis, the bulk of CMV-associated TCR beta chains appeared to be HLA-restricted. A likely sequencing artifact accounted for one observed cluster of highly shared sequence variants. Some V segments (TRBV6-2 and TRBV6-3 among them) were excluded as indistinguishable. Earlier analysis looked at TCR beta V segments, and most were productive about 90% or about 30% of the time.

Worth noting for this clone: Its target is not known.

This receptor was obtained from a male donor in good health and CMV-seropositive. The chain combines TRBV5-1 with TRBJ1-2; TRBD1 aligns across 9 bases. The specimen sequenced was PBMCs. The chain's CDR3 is CASSGTDRGYGYTF. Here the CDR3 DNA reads TGCGCCAGCAGCGGTACGGACAGGGGCTATGGCTACACCTTC.